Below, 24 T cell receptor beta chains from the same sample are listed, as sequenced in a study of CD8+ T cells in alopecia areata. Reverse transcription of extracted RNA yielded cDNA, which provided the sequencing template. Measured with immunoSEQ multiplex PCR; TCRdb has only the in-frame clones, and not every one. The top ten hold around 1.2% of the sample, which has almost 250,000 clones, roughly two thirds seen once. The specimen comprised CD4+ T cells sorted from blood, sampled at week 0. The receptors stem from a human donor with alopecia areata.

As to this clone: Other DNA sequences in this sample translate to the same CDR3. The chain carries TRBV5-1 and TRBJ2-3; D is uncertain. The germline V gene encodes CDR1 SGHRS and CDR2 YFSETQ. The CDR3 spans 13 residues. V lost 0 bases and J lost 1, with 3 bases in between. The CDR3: CASSLEGTDTQYF. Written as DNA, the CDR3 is TGCGCCAGCAGCTTGGAAGGCACAGATACGCAGTATTTT.

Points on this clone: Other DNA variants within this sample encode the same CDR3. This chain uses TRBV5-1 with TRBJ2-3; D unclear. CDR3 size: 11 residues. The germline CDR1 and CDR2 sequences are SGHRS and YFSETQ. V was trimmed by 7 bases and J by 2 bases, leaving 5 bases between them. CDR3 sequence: CASRFTDTQYF. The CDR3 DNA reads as TGCGCCAGCCGTTTCACAGATACGCAGTATTTT. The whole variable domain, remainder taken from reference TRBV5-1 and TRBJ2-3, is KAGVTQTPRYLIKTRGQQVTLSCSPISGHRSVSWYQQTPGQGLQFLFEYFSETQRNKGNFPGRFSGRQFSNSRSEMNVSTLELGDSALYLCASRFTDTQYFGPGTRLTVL.

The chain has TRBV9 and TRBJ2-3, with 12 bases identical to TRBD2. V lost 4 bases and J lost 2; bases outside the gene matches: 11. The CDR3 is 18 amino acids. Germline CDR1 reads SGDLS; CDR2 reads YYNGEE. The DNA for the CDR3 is TGTGCCAGCAGCACGACCTGGACTAGCGGGGACCCCACAGATACGCAGTATTTT. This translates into CASSTTWTSGDPTDTQYF.

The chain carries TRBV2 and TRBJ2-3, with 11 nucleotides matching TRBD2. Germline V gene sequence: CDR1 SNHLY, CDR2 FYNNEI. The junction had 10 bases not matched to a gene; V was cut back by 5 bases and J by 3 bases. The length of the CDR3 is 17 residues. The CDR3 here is CASSKRVLAGGTDTQYF. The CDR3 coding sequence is TGTGCCAGCAGTAAACGAGTCCTAGCGGGGGGAACAGATACGCAGTATTTT.

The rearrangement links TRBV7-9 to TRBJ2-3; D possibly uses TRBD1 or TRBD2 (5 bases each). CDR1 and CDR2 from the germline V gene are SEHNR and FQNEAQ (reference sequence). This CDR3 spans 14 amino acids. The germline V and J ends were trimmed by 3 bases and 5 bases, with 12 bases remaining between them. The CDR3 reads CASSFGTVGDTQYF. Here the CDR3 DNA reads TGTGCCAGCAGCTTTGGGACGGTGGGAGATACGCAGTATTTT. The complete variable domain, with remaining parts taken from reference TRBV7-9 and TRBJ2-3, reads DTGVSQNPRHKITKRGQNVTFRCDPISEHNRLYWYRQTLGQGPEFLTYFQNEAQLEKSRLLSDRFSAERPKGSFSTLEIQRTEQGDSAMYLCASSFGTVGDTQYFGPGTRLTVL.

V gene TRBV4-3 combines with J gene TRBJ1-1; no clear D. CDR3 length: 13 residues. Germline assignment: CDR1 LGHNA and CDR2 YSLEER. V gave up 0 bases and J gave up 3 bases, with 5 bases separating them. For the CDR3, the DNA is TGCGCCAGCAGCCAAGATTCTGACACTGAAGCTTTCTTT. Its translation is CASSQDSDTEAFF.

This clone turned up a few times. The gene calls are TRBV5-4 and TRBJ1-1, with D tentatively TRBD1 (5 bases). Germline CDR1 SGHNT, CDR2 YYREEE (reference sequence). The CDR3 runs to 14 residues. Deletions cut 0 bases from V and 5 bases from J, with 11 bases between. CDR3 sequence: CASSLAAGGTEAFF. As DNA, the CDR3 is TGTGCCAGCAGCTTGGCTGCGGGGGGGACTGAAGCTTTCTTT.

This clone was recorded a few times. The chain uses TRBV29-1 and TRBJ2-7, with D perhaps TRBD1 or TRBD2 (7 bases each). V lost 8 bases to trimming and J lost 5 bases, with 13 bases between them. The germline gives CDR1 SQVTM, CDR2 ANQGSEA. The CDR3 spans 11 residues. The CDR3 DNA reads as TGCAGCATCAGGGGGGGCCACGAGCAGTACTTC. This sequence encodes CSIRGGHEQYF.

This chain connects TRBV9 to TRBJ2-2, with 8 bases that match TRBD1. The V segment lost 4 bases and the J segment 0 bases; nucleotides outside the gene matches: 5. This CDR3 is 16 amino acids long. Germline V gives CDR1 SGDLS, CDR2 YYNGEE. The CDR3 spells CASSYRGDPNTGELFF. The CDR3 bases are TGTGCCAGCAGCTACAGGGGGGACCCGAACACCGGGGAGCTGTTTTTT. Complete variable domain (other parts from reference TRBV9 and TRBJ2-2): DSGVTQTPKHLITATGQRVTLRCSPRSGDLSVYWYQQSLDQGLQFLIQYYNGEERAKGNILERFSAQQFPDLHSELNLSSLELGDSALYFCASSYRGDPNTGELFFGEGSRLTVL.

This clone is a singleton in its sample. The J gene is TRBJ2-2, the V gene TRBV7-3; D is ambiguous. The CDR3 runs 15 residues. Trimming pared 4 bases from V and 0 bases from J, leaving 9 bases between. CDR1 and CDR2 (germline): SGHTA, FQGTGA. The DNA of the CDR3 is TGTGCCAGCAGCTCCAATCCTGCGAACACCGGGGAGCTGTTTTTT. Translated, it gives CASSSNPANTGELFF.

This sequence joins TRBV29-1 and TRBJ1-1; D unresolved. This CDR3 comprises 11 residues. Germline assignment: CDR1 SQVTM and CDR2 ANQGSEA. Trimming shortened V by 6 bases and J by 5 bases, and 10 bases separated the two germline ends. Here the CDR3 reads CSVFGGTEAFF. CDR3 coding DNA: TGCAGCGTATTTGGAGGGACTGAAGCTTTCTTT.

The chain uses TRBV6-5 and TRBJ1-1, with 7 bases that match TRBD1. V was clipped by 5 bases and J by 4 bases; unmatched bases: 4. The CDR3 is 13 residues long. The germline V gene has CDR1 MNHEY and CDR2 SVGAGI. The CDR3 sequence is CASSPYRGTEAFF. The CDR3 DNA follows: TGTGCCAGCAGTCCGTACAGGGGCACTGAAGCTTTCTTT.

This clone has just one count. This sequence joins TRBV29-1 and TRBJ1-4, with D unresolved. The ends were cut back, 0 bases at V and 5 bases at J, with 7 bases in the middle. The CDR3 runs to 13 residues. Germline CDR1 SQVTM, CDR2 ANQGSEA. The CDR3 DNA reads TGCAGCGTTGAAGATCCGTCGAATGAAAAACTGTTTTTT. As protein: CSVEDPSNEKLFF.

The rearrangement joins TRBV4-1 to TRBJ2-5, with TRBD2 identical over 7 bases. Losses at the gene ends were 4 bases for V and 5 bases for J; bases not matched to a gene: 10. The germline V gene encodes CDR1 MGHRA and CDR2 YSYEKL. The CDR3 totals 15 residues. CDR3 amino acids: CASSPLLATRETQYF. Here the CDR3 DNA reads TGCGCCAGCAGCCCCCTACTAGCGACAAGGGAGACCCAGTACTTC.

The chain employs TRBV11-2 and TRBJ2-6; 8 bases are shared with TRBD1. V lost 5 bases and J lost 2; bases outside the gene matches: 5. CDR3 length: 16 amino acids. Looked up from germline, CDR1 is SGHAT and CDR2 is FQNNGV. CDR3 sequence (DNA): TGTGCCAGCAGCATACTACAGGGGGCTGGGGCCAACGTCCTGACTTTC. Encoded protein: CASSILQGAGANVLTF.

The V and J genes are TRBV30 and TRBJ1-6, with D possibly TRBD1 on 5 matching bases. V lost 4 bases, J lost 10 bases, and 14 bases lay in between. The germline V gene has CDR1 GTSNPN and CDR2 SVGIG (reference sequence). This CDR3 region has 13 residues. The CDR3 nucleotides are TGTGCCTGGATGACTCGGGGGGGGTCACCCCTCCACTTT. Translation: CAWMTRGGSPLHF.

CDR3: CAWSVRRAGELFF. The CDR3 bases are TGTGCCTGGAGTGTACGAAGGGCCGGGGAGCTGTTTTTT. The chain is built from TRBV30 and TRBJ2-2; unclear D gene. CDR3 length: 13 amino acids. Trimming cost V 0 bases and J 6 bases, with 8 bases left between them. CDR1 and CDR2 (germline): GTSNPN, SVGIG (reference sequence).

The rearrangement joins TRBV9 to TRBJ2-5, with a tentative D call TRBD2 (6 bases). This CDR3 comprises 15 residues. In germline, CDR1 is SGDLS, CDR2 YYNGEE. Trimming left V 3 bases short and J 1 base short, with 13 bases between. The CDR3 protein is CASSALGTSQETQYF. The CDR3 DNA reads TGTGCCAGCAGCGCGTTAGGGACTTCCCAAGAGACCCAGTACTTC.

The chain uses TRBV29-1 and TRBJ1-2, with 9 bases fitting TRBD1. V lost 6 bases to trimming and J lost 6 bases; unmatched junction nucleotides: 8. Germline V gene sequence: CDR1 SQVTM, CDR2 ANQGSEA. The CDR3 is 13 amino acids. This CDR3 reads CSVSPGQGDGYTF. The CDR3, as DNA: TGCAGCGTATCGCCGGGACAGGGAGATGGCTACACCTTC.

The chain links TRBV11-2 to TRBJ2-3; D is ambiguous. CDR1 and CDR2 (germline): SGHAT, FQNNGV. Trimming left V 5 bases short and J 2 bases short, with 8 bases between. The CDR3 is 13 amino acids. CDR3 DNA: TGTGCCAGCAGCCCTGGGTCCACAGATACGCAGTATTTT. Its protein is CASSPGSTDTQYF. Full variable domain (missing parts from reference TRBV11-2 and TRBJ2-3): EAGVAQSPRYKIIEKRQSVAFWCNPISGHATLYWYQQILGQGPKLLIQFQNNGVVDDSQLPKDRFSAERLKGVDSTLKIQPAKLEDSAVYLCASSPGSTDTQYFGPGTRLTVL.

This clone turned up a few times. The CDR3 DNA follows: TGTGCCAGCAGCACCGACAGTCAAGAGACCCAGTACTTC. Protein product: CASSTDSQETQYF. The chain recombines TRBV11-2 with TRBJ2-5; a weak D match, TRBD1 (5 bases). V was shortened by 5 bases and J by 2 bases, with 9 bases between the two germline ends. The CDR3 contains 13 residues. Germline V CDR1 and CDR2: SGHAT, FQNNGV. The variable domain in full, with the rest retrieved from reference TRBV11-2 and TRBJ2-5, is EAGVAQSPRYKIIEKRQSVAFWCNPISGHATLYWYQQILGQGPKLLIQFQNNGVVDDSQLPKDRFSAERLKGVDSTLKIQPAKLEDSAVYLCASSTDSQETQYFGPGTRLLVL.

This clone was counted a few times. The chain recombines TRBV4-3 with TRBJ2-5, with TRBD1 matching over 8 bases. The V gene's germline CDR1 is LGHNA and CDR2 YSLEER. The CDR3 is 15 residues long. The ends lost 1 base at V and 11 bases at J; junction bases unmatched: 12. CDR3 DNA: TGCGCCAGCAGCCAAGCCGGACAGGGATCCTTGGAGCAGTACTTC. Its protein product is CASSQAGQGSLEQYF.

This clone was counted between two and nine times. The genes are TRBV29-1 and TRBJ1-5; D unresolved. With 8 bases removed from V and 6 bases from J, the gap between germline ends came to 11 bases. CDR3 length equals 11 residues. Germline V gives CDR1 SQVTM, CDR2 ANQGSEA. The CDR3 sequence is CSPFGTQPQHF. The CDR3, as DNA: TGCAGCCCATTCGGCACTCAGCCCCAGCATTTT. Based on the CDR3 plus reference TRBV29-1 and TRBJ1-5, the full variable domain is SAVISQKPSRDICQRGTSLTIQCQVDSQVTMMFWYRQQPGQSLTLIATANQGSEATYESGFVIDKFPISRPNLTFSTLTVSNMSPEDSSIYLCSPFGTQPQHFGDGTRLSIL.

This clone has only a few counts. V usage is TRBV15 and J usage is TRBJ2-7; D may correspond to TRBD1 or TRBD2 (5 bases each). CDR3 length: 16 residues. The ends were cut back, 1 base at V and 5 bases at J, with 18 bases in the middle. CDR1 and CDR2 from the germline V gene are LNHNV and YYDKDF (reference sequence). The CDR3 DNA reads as TGTGCCACCAGCAGAGTCGAGTGGGGGAAAGTTCACGAGCAGTACTTC. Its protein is CATSRVEWGKVHEQYF.